These T cell receptor beta chains were read from a single sample in a study of resident and recirculating memory T cells in vitiligo. The repertoire was sequenced with immunoSEQ multiplex PCR; TCRdb's copy has only in-frame clones and lacks some. The sample lists 70,000 to 95,000 clones, around 90% occurring once. The specimen sequenced was blood. These receptor sequences come from a male donor with vitiligo. Both conserved end residues are trimmed from each CDR3.

CDR3: ASSPSGHHEQY
V: TRBV18

CDR3: ASSLERSSSYNEQF
V: TRBV7-3

CDR3: ASSYSTSLLY
V: TRBV6-5

CDR3: ASSQPGQVQETQY
V: TRBV28

CDR3: AWSSTSGGGEQY
V: TRBV30

CDR3: ASSEGGLNTEAF
V: TRBV6-1

CDR3: ASTTGTGGASGGYT
V: TRBV27

CDR3: ASSARSGSYEQY
V: TRBV9

CDR3: ASSPQGYNEQF
V: TRBV27

CDR3: ASSPRAGGNTEAF
V: TRBV2

CDR3: SVRTDDTDTQY
V: TRBV29-1

CDR3: ASSLRAGPTGELF
V: TRBV7-3

CDR3: AWSLKTGTQANYGYT
V: TRBV30

CDR3: ASSRPGQPYEQY
V: TRBV23-1

CDR3: ASSFPGQNNEKLF
V: TRBV7-9

CDR3: ASSSQAGVSGELF
V: TRBV5-4

CDR3: ASSATAAPPYEQY
V: TRBV7-2

CDR3: ASSLLANYGYT
V: TRBV28

CDR3: ASSPWTGSYNEQF
V: TRBV6-5

CDR3: ASSPGTAPYEQY
V: TRBV7-2

CDR3: ASSFSGGPRGEQF
V: TRBV7-2

CDR3: ASSQALRRSSYNEQF
V: TRBV4-1